Listed below are T cell receptor beta chains from one sample, sequenced in a study of OX40 agonist ivuxolimab in advanced cancers. Method: immunoSEQ multiplex PCR; TCRdb's copy keeps in-frame clones and lacks some. This table holds 50,000 to 70,000 clones, about 81% found once. The specimen was CD4+ or CD8+ T cells sorted from blood, collected in a trial of the OX40 agonist ivuxolimab. These receptors all stem from an adult with an advanced solid tumor such as melanoma, head and neck, liver or kidney cancer. CDR3s include the opening cysteine and the closing phenylalanine or tryptophan. The order of the fields is D gene, J gene, clone size, V gene, CDR3 protein, CDR3 DNA. D genes are given only for firm matches. Expanded clones are given a class, and other clones once, few, many or no size at all.

>TRBD1|TRBJ1-2|-|TRBV30
CAWSGTGDYGYTF
TGTGCCTGGAGTGGAACAGGGGACTATGGCTACACCTTC
>-|TRBJ2-5|-|TRBV11-3
CASSPAIGETQYF
TGTGCCAGCAGCCCCGCAATAGGAGAGACCCAGTACTTC
>-|TRBJ2-3|-|TRBV29-1
CSVSGYGTDTQYF
TGCAGCGTTTCAGGCTACGGCACAGATACGCAGTATTTT
>-|TRBJ2-3|-|TRBV10-1
CASSHYSSRGDDPDTQYF
TGCGCCAGCAGTCACTACTCTTCGAGGGGGGATGATCCAGATACGCAGTATTTT
>TRBD1|TRBJ2-3|-|TRBV7-3
CASSMYRGDTQYF
TGTGCCAGCAGCATGTACAGGGGTGATACGCAGTATTTT
>-|TRBJ2-7|-|TRBV14
CASSQAWGHYEQYF
TGTGCCAGCAGCCAAGCGTGGGGGCACTACGAGCAGTACTTC
>-|TRBJ2-5|-|TRBV7-9
CASSLMGLETQYF
TGTGCCAGCAGCTTAATGGGGTTGGAGACCCAGTACTTC
>-|TRBJ2-5|-|TRBV4-1
CASSQTSRATQYF
TGCGCCAGCAGCCAGACTTCAAGGGCGACCCAGTACTTC
>-|TRBJ1-5|-|TRBV19
CASSLRTVSNQPQHF
TGTGCCAGTAGTTTGCGAACCGTTAGCAATCAGCCCCAGCATTTT
>TRBD2|TRBJ2-5|-|TRBV10-1
CASGLASGQETQYF
TGCGCCTCCGGGTTGGCTAGCGGCCAAGAGACCCAGTACTTC
>-|TRBJ2-7|once|TRBV27
CASSLNHRAYEQYF
TGTGCCAGCAGTTTAAACCACAGAGCCTACGAGCAGTACTTC
>-|TRBJ2-2|once|TRBV4-2
CASSFGFAELFF
TGTGCCAGCAGCTTTGGGTTCGCGGAGCTGTTTTTT
>-|TRBJ2-7|few|TRBV5-1
CASSLAVGAHGREQYF
TGCGCCAGCAGCTTAGCCGTCGGGGCGCATGGTCGGGAGCAGTACTTC
>TRBD2|TRBJ2-2|-|TRBV4-1
CASSQARGASGSFGELFF
TGCGCCAGCAGCCAAGCCAGGGGGGCTAGCGGGAGCTTCGGGGAGCTGTTTTTT
>-|TRBJ2-6|-|TRBV6-1
CASSPKEVLTF
TGTGCCAGCAGTCCGAAGGAGGTCCTGACTTTC
>TRBD2|TRBJ2-7|-|TRBV27
CASRYSGLAVPPYEQYF
TGTGCCAGCAGATACTCGGGACTAGCGGTACCACCCTACGAGCAGTACTTC
>TRBD2|TRBJ2-2|-|TRBV5-4
CASSSLAGASSGELFF
TGTGCCAGCAGCAGCCTAGCGGGGGCTAGTTCCGGGGAGCTGTTTTTT
>TRBD1|TRBJ2-2|-|TRBV19
CASSIGTGGFNTGELFF
TGTGCCAGTAGTATCGGGACAGGGGGATTCAACACCGGGGAGCTGTTTTTT
>TRBD1|TRBJ2-5|-|TRBV7-2
CASSATGRKTQYF
TGTGCCAGCAGCGCGACAGGGCGAAAGACCCAGTACTTC
>TRBD2|TRBJ2-4|-|TRBV10-3
CAISRGAGGPGIQYF
TGTGCCATCAGTAGAGGAGCGGGAGGGCCTGGCATTCAGTACTTC
>TRBD1|TRBJ2-7|-|TRBV7-8
CASSSRQGEDEQYF
TGTGCCAGCAGCTCGAGACAGGGGGAGGACGAGCAGTACTTC
>-|TRBJ2-1|-|TRBV7-2
CASSPRGGDGQYEQFF
TGTGCCAGCAGCCCGAGGGGCGGGGACGGGCAGTATGAGCAGTTCTTC
>TRBD2|TRBJ2-5|-|TRBV29-1
CSGSSGETQYF
TGCAGCGGATCTAGCGGGGAGACCCAGTACTTC
>-|TRBJ2-1|-|TRBV10-3
CAISELGSYNEQFF
TGTGCCATCAGTGAGCTCGGAAGTTACAATGAGCAGTTCTTC
>TRBD2|TRBJ2-1|-|TRBV7-3
CASSPSGNNEQFF
TGTGCCAGCAGCCCCAGCGGGAACAATGAGCAGTTCTTC
>TRBD1|TRBJ2-3|-|TRBV9
CASSVGQGPTDTQYF
TGTGCCAGCAGCGTGGGACAGGGGCCCACAGATACGCAGTATTTT
>-|TRBJ1-5|-|TRBV23-1
CASSQSWGAHQPQHF
TGCGCCAGCAGTCAATCGTGGGGGGCCCATCAGCCCCAGCATTTT
>-|TRBJ1-2|-|TRBV28
CASSPPSPGFRGYTF
TGTGCCAGCAGTCCGCCCAGCCCGGGATTCAGGGGCTACACCTTC
>-|TRBJ1-5|few|TRBV14
CASSQDSNQPQHF
TGTGCCAGCAGCCAGGATAGCAATCAGCCCCAGCATTTT
>TRBD1|TRBJ1-4|-|TRBV30
CAWTPGTVNEKLFF
TGTGCCTGGACTCCCGGGACAGTCAATGAAAAACTGTTTTTT
>-|TRBJ2-7|-|TRBV4-1
CASSQEGGRRYEQYF
TGCGCCAGCAGCCAGGAAGGGGGGCGGAGATACGAGCAGTACTTC
>-|TRBJ1-6|-|TRBV30
CAWLIGGSSPLHF
TGTGCCTGGCTAATCGGGGGCTCATCACCCCTCCACTTT
>TRBD1|TRBJ2-7|-|TRBV7-3
CASSLGAGGYYEQYF
TGTGCCAGCAGCTTAGGGGCAGGGGGCTATTACGAGCAGTACTTC
>-|TRBJ2-7|-|TRBV27
CASRPNRVSYEQYF
TGTGCCAGCAGGCCTAACAGGGTTTCCTACGAGCAGTACTTC
>-|TRBJ2-7|-|TRBV10-3
CAISDLATYEQYF
TGTGCCATCAGTGACCTAGCAACCTACGAGCAGTACTTC
>-|TRBJ2-5|-|TRBV10-3
CAISAGNGETQYF
TGTGCCATCAGTGCAGGGAATGGAGAGACCCAGTACTTC
>-|TRBJ2-7|once|TRBV4-1
CASSQKEPVEYF
TGCGCCAGCAGCCAAAAGGAGCCCGTGGAATACTTC
>-|TRBJ2-5|-|TRBV5-6
CASSLGLTSRETQYF
TGTGCCAGCAGCTTGGGTCTGACGTCGCGGGAGACCCAGTACTTC
>-|TRBJ2-6|-|TRBV4-2
CASSQDGSGANVLTF
TGTGCCAGCAGCCAAGATGGGTCTGGGGCCAACGTCCTGACTTTC
>-|TRBJ1-4|-|TRBV5-1
CASSLDGVNEKLFF
TGCGCCAGCAGCTTGGACGGTGTTAATGAAAAACTGTTTTTT
>TRBD1|TRBJ1-1|-|TRBV6-6
CASSYDRGGTEAFF
TGTGCCAGCAGTTACGACAGGGGGGGGACTGAAGCTTTCTTT
>-|TRBJ1-2|few|TRBV28
CASSIRAVYYGYTF
TGTGCCAGCAGTATCCGGGCAGTCTACTATGGCTACACCTTC
>-|TRBJ2-3|-|TRBV27
CASSNLARADTQYF
TGTGCCAGCAGCAACCTCGCCAGAGCAGATACGCAGTATTTT
>-|TRBJ2-2|-|TRBV2
CASGGALLIGELFF
TGTGCCAGCGGGGGGGCGTTATTGATCGGGGAGCTGTTTTTT
>-|TRBJ1-5|-|TRBV29-1
CSVETASNQPQHF
TGCAGCGTTGAAACGGCTAGCAATCAGCCCCAGCATTTT
>-|TRBJ1-4|-|TRBV28
CASSLGTLEKLFF
TGTGCCAGCAGTTTAGGGACACTAGAAAAACTGTTTTTT